This entry lists 17 T cell receptor beta chains sequenced from one sample in a study of blood T cell repertoires in COVID-19. Sequencing was performed with immunoSEQ multiplex PCR; in TCRdb, only in-frame clones are kept and a portion is missing. The sample records some 220,000 clones, around 84% being singletons. Sample: peripheral blood. These receptor sequences come from a human donor in a cohort sampled during active COVID-19.

The genes are TRBV20-1 and TRBJ1-4; D remains ambiguous. This CDR3 has 11 residues. The germline CDR1 and CDR2 sequences are DFQATT and SNEGSKA (reference sequence). Trimming took 6 bases from V and 6 from J, leaving 8 bases between them. The DNA of the CDR3 is TGCAGTGCCAAATTTGATGAAAAACTGTTTTTT. Translating gives CSAKFDEKLFF.

The genes are TRBV19 and TRBJ1-1, with TRBD1 matching 7 bases. J was trimmed by 2 bases and V by 3 bases; bases with no gene match: 3. Germline-derived CDR1 and CDR2 are LNHDA and SQIVND (reference sequence). The CDR3 has 14 residues. Here the CDR3 DNA reads TGTGCCAGTAGTATTTACAGGGGTAACACTGAAGCTTTCTTT. Encoded protein: CASSIYRGNTEAFF.

The chain joins TRBV28 to TRBJ2-5; the match to TRBD1 covers 9 bases. Germline loops: CDR1 MDHEN, CDR2 SYDVKM. The CDR3 length is 14 residues. With V trimmed by 4 bases and J by 5 bases, 5 bases remained unmatched. CDR3 coding DNA: TGTGCCAGCAGTTCGGGACAGGGCCAGGAGACCCAGTACTTC. Its protein product is CASSSGQGQETQYF.

The CDR3 region has the DNA TGTGCCAGCAGTTTCGGGGGGTTGAGCTCTGGAAACACCATATATTTT. Translation: CASSFGGLSSGNTIYF. The chain employs TRBV27 and TRBJ1-3; perhaps TRBD1 as D (5 bases). V lost 3 bases, J lost 0 bases, and 12 bases lay in between. Germline CDR1 reads MNHEY; CDR2 reads SMNVEV (reference sequence). The CDR3 runs 16 residues.

This chain links TRBV29-1 with TRBJ2-3; 8 nucleotides align to TRBD2. Germline lookup yields CDR1 SQVTM and CDR2 ANQGSEA. The CDR3 has 15 residues. The J segment lost 4 bases and the V segment lost 8 bases, leaving 14 bases of the junction unmatched. The CDR3 bases are TGCAGCACCGTGGGCGGGGGGCGCGGTGCAGATACGCAGTATTTT. It encodes CSTVGGGRGADTQYF.

V gene TRBV7-6 combines with J gene TRBJ2-1; 7 bases line up with TRBD2. CDR1 and CDR2 (germline): SGHVS, FNYEAQ. With V trimmed by 7 bases and J by 1 base, 10 bases remained unmatched. This CDR3 region has 16 residues. CDR3 region: CASTLTGGGSYNEQFF. The CDR3 nucleotides are TGTGCCAGCACCCTTACGGGGGGAGGGTCCTACAATGAGCAGTTCTTC.

This clone has only a few counts. The chain uses TRBV28 and TRBJ2-7; D is possibly TRBD2 (6 bases). V lost 2 bases and J 1 base, leaving 9 bases between the germline ends. This CDR3 is 14 amino acids long. In germline, CDR1 is MDHEN, CDR2 SYDVKM. The CDR3 region is CASSLAGPSYEQYF. CDR3 sequence (DNA): TGTGCCAGCAGTTTAGCGGGGCCTTCCTACGAGCAGTACTTC.

This clone appeared a single time. V is TRBV6-5 and J is TRBJ2-3, with D possibly being TRBD1 (5 bases). The CDR3 is 15 amino acids. V lost 6 bases to trimming and J lost 0 bases, with 13 bases between them. Germline V CDR1 and CDR2: MNHEY, SVGAGI. CDR3 protein: CASRTGTHSTDTQYF. CDR3 DNA: TGTGCCAGCAGAACAGGCACACATAGCACAGATACGCAGTATTTT.

The V gene is TRBV2, the J gene TRBJ2-7, with 9 bases fitting TRBD2. J was trimmed by 3 bases and V by 4 bases; bases with no gene match: 4. The CDR3 runs 14 residues. Per germline, CDR1 SNHLY and CDR2 FYNNEI. The CDR3 DNA is TGTGCCAGCAGTGCCCTAGCGGGGAACTACGAGCAGTACTTC. Translated, it gives CASSALAGNYEQYF.

The chain uses TRBV12-3 or TRBV12-4 and TRBJ2-2; D is unresolved. The germline V and J ends were trimmed by 7 bases and 7 bases, with 7 bases remaining between them. CDR3 length equals 11 residues. The DNA for the CDR3 is TGTGCCAGCACCCGAGTCGGGGAGCTGTTTTTT. Translating gives CASTRVGELFF.

The chain combines TRBV23-1 with TRBJ2-5; possibly TRBD1 for D (6 bases). TRBV23-1 is classed as an ORF, of uncertain function. The CDR3 extends over 15 amino acids. V lost 6 bases, J lost 4 bases, and 18 bases lay in between. CDR3 sequence reads: CASRETGPVGETQYF. The CDR3, as DNA: TGCGCCAGCAGGGAGACAGGACCAGTGGGAGAGACCCAGTACTTC.

The chain combines TRBV13 with TRBJ1-2; the D gene is possibly TRBD1 (6 bases). This CDR3 is built from 15 residues. Trimming cost V 4 bases and J 3 bases, with 15 bases left between them. Germline loops: CDR1 PRHDT, CDR2 FYEKMQ (reference sequence). The CDR3 DNA reads as TGTGCCAGCAGCTCGCCGCCAGGGGCGGACTATGGCTACACCTTC. Residues: CASSSPPGADYGYTF. The entire variable domain, with the rest obtained from reference TRBV13 and TRBJ1-2, is as follows: AAGVIQSPRHLIKEKRETATLKCYPIPRHDTVYWYQQGPGQDPQFLISFYEKMQSDKGSIPDRFSAQQFSDYHSELNMSSLELGDSALYFCASSSPPGADYGYTFGSGTRLTVV.

The genes are TRBV19 and TRBJ1-2; TRBD1 agrees at 9 bases. Germline V gene lookup returns CDR1 LNHDA and CDR2 SQIVND (reference sequence). The ends lost 7 bases at V and 5 bases at J; junction bases unmatched: 11. The CDR3 has 15 residues. CDR3 DNA: TGTGCCAGTACCCGGGAAGGGACAGGGCAGTATGGCTACACCTTC. Translated, it gives CASTREGTGQYGYTF.

V is TRBV28 and J is TRBJ1-2, with 7 bases fitting TRBD1. The CDR3 spans 14 residues. Germline V CDR1 and CDR2: MDHEN, SYDVKM. V dropped 3 bases and J dropped 4; count of bases not matched to a gene: 5. The CDR3 sequence is CASSFGDSGYGYTF. The CDR3 coding sequence is TGTGCCAGCAGTTTTGGGGACAGCGGCTATGGCTACACCTTC.

This clone was seen only once. The V and J genes are TRBV18 and TRBJ2-7, with D unresolved. This CDR3 region has 15 residues. Trimming shortened V by 2 bases and J by 2 bases, and 13 bases separated the two germline ends. Germline values: CDR1 KGHSH, CDR2 LQKENI. The CDR3 region has the DNA TGTGCCAGCTCACCAATGGAGTCTTCGACCTACGAGCAGTACTTC. This gives the protein CASSPMESSTYEQYF.

The J gene is TRBJ2-7, the V gene TRBV3-1 (or the pseudogene TRBV3-2), with 7 nucleotides matching TRBD2. CDR3 length equals 15 residues. Germline V gene data show CDR1 as LGHDT and CDR2 as YNNKEL (reference sequence). The trim removed 6 bases at V and 1 base at J, leaving 9 bases unmatched. CDR3 DNA sequence: TGTGCCAGCAGTCCAACGGGGCGGGAGTCCTACGAGCAGTACTTC. Its protein is CASSPTGRESYEQYF.

This chain joins TRBV27 and TRBJ2-5; 9 bases are shared with TRBD1. Germline CDR1 MNHEY, CDR2 SMNVEV (reference sequence). V was pared by 1 base and J by 5 bases, with 5 bases of the junction left unmatched. CDR3 length: 15 residues. This chain's CDR3 is CASSLFRDRVETQYF. In nucleotides, the CDR3 is TGTGCCAGCAGTTTATTCCGGGACAGGGTTGAGACCCAGTACTTC.